This passage covers 21 T cell receptor beta chains from one sample sequenced in a study of radiation and T cells in renal cell carcinoma. The assay was immunoSEQ multiplex PCR, and TCRdb's table has in-frame clones only and misses some. The table includes roughly 130,000 clones, more than 70% detected once. Time point of the sample: baseline pretreatment blood. Treatment noted: 15 Gy SBRT to primary tumor, nephrectomy 4 weeks later. Here the sequenced sample was blood, taken from a patient whose treatment included radiotherapy and nephrectomy. These receptors came from a woman in her forties or fifties with renal cell carcinoma.

CDR3 sequence: CAISDEARETQYF. CDR3 in DNA: TGTGCCATCAGTGACGAGGCTCGAGAGACCCAGTACTTC. J is TRBJ2-5 and V is TRBV10-3; D is undetermined. V dropped 3 bases and J dropped 4 bases, with 9 bases sitting between them. The CDR3 is 13 residues long. Germline CDR1 is ENHRY and CDR2 is SYGVKD.

This chain links TRBV11-3 with TRBJ2-7; TRBD1 agrees at 11 bases. The CDR3 is made up of 14 amino acids. V shed 4 bases, J shed 5 bases, and the junction held 4 bases outside the gene matches. Germline CDR1 SGHNT, CDR2 YENEEA. CDR3 nucleotide sequence: TGTGCCAGCAGCTCCCGGGACAGGGGGAACGAGCAGTACTTC. This codes for CASSSRDRGNEQYF.

The rearrangement joins TRBV19 to TRBJ1-1; TRBD1 aligns across 7 bases. The trim removed 5 bases at V and 6 bases at J, leaving 9 bases unmatched. CDR1 LNHDA and CDR2 SQIVND come from the germline V gene (reference sequence). This CDR3 spans 14 amino acids. In DNA form, the CDR3 reads TGTGCCAGTAGTTCACGGGACAGCGGGCCTGAAGCTTTCTTT. It specifies CASSSRDSGPEAFF.

The gene calls are TRBV19 and TRBJ2-1; TRBD2 matches at 9 bases. Germline CDR1 LNHDA, CDR2 SQIVND (reference sequence). The CDR3 has 15 residues. Trimming took 3 bases from V and 4 from J; bases not matched to a gene: 4. CDR3 in DNA: TGTGCCAGTAGTATCAGCGGGGGGATATACAATGAGCAGTTCTTC. Translation: CASSISGGIYNEQFF.

In its sample, this clone was seen once. V usage is TRBV14 and J usage is TRBJ2-7, with a tentative D call TRBD2 (5 bases). CDR1 and CDR2 (germline): SGHDN, FVKESK. Between the trimmed V and J ends, which lost 1 base and 8 bases, there was a span of 12 bases. This CDR3 spans 13 amino acids. In DNA, the CDR3 is TGTGCCAGCAGCCAAGGGACTGCTCGGAAGCAGTACTTC. It codes for CASSQGTARKQYF.

The gene calls are TRBV19 and TRBJ2-2, with D maybe TRBD2 (5 bases). In germline, CDR1 is LNHDA, CDR2 SQIVND (reference sequence). CDR3 length: 15 residues. Trimming pared 3 bases from V and 2 bases from J, leaving 10 bases between. The CDR3 nucleotides read TGTGCCAGTAGTATTTCCGGGATCAACACCGGGGAGCTGTTTTTT. As protein: CASSISGINTGELFF. The whole variable domain, remainder taken from reference TRBV19 and TRBJ2-2, is DGGITQSPKYLFRKEGQNVTLSCEQNLNHDAMYWYRQDPGQGLRLIYYSQIVNDFQKGDIAEGYSVSREKKESFPLTVTSAQKNPTAFYLCASSISGINTGELFFGEGSRLTVL.

This chain connects TRBV5-1 to TRBJ1-4; no definite D call. The length of the CDR3 is 14 residues. V was trimmed by 0 bases and J by 2 bases, leaving 5 bases between them. Per germline, CDR1 SGHRS and CDR2 YFSETQ. CDR3 protein: CASSLDGTNEKLFF. For the CDR3, the DNA is TGCGCCAGCAGCTTGGACGGTACTAATGAAAAACTGTTTTTT. Full variable domain (rest looked up from reference TRBV5-1 and TRBJ1-4): KAGVTQTPRYLIKTRGQQVTLSCSPISGHRSVSWYQQTPGQGLQFLFEYFSETQRNKGNFPGRFSGRQFSNSRSEMNVSTLELGDSALYLCASSLDGTNEKLFFGSGTQLSVL.

This rearrangement joins TRBV19 to TRBJ1-3; D uncertain. Germline CDR1 and CDR2: LNHDA and SQIVND (reference sequence). The CDR3 sequence is 16 residues long. V was pared by 3 bases and J by 1 base, with 13 bases between. The DNA for the CDR3 is TGTGCCAGTAGTATGTTCGGGCTTGTTTCTGGAAACACCATATATTTT. Protein sequence: CASSMFGLVSGNTIYF.

The chain combines TRBV9 with TRBJ2-1; D not resolved. This CDR3 spans 15 amino acids. Trimming removed 5 bases at V and 2 bases at J, with 14 bases between. Per germline, CDR1 SGDLS and CDR2 YYNGEE. The CDR3 reads CASSVDARPYNEQFF. The CDR3 DNA reads as TGTGCCAGCAGTGTGGACGCTAGACCCTACAATGAGCAGTTCTTC.

V gene TRBV6-1 combines with J gene TRBJ2-1; D may be TRBD2 (6 bases). V shed 5 bases and J shed 8 bases, with 10 bases lying between them. The CDR3 spans 12 residues. In germline, CDR1 is MNHNS, CDR2 SASEGT. The CDR3 nucleotides are TGTGCCAGCAGTCCCTGGGAGGATGAGCAGTTCTTC. It is translated as CASSPWEDEQFF.

This rearrangement joins TRBV19 to TRBJ1-5; the D gene is possibly TRBD1 (5 bases). The CDR3 has 13 amino acids. Germline CDR1 and CDR2: LNHDA and SQIVND (reference sequence). Trimming removed 3 bases at V and 7 bases at J, with 10 bases between. The CDR3 sequence: CASSMGRRQPQHF. CDR3 nucleotides: TGTGCCAGTAGTATGGGGCGGAGGCAGCCCCAGCATTTT. Drawing the rest from reference TRBV19 and TRBJ1-5, the complete variable domain is DGGITQSPKYLFRKEGQNVTLSCEQNLNHDAMYWYRQDPGQGLRLIYYSQIVNDFQKGDIAEGYSVSREKKESFPLTVTSAQKNPTAFYLCASSMGRRQPQHFGDGTRLSIL.

This chain joins TRBV9 and TRBJ1-5; tentative D call: TRBD1 (6 bases). CDR1 SGDLS and CDR2 YYNGEE come from the germline V gene. This CDR3 region has 15 residues. Trimming removed 3 bases from V and 6 bases from J, with 16 bases in between. In DNA, the CDR3 is TGTGCCAGCAGCGCTCATTCAGGGGTGGGTCAGCCCCAGCATTTT. As protein: CASSAHSGVGQPQHF.

This clone was recorded a few times. Other DNA variants within this sample encode the same CDR3. CDR3 coding DNA: TGTGCCAGCAGCTTGGCAGGGATGAACACTGAAGCTTTCTTT. Its translation: CASSLAGMNTEAFF. V gene TRBV5-4 combines with J gene TRBJ1-1; TRBD1 is a possible D gene (5 bases). CDR3 length: 14 amino acids. V was trimmed by 0 bases and J by 0 bases, leaving 6 bases between them. From germline, CDR1 is SGHNT and CDR2 YYREEE (reference sequence).

The chain combines TRBV4-2 with TRBJ2-5, with D perhaps matching TRBD2 (6 bases). Trimming removed 4 bases from V and 5 bases from J, with 20 bases in between. Germline V lookup: CDR1 LGHNA, CDR2 YNFKEQ. The CDR3 runs to 16 residues. The CDR3 here is CASSPRGASGPETQYF. The CDR3 DNA sequence: TGTGCCAGCAGCCCTCGAGGCGCAAGCGGGCCTGAGACCCAGTACTTC.

The chain has TRBV6-5 and TRBJ2-1; weak D call: TRBD2 (7 bases). CDR3 size: 15 residues. With 4 bases removed from V and 3 bases from J, the gap between germline ends came to 13 bases. In germline, CDR1 is MNHEY, CDR2 SVGAGI. CDR3 region: CASSSLGGGYNEQFF. CDR3 nucleotide sequence: TGTGCCAGCAGTTCCCTAGGGGGGGGCTACAATGAGCAGTTCTTC.

J is TRBJ1-2 and V is TRBV7-8; D is ambiguous. This CDR3 region has 13 residues. Germline assignment: CDR1 SGHVS and CDR2 FQNEAQ. Trimming shortened V by 8 bases and J by 4 bases, and 14 bases separated the two germline ends. The CDR3 DNA follows: TGTGCCAGCGGTGAGGGAAATCTCTATGGCTACACCTTC. Its protein product is CASGEGNLYGYTF.

This clone is a singleton in its sample. This rearrangement joins TRBV6-5 to TRBJ1-1, with a possible D match to TRBD1 (5 bases). V was clipped by 7 bases and J by 1 base, with 10 bases between them. From germline, CDR1 is MNHEY and CDR2 SVGAGI. CDR3 size: 13 residues. The CDR3 here is CASNDRKNTEAFF. The CDR3 DNA sequence: TGTGCCAGCAACGACAGAAAGAACACTGAAGCTTTCTTT.

The chain combines TRBV5-5 with TRBJ2-1, with 9 bases identical to TRBD2. The CDR3 has 16 residues. In germline, CDR1 is SGHKS, CDR2 YYEKEE (reference sequence). After removal of 0 bases from V and 7 bases from J, the junction contained 8 bases not matched to a gene. The CDR3 nucleotides are TGTGCCAGCAGCTTGGGACGCGGGGGGGCCGAGAATGAGCAGTTCTTC. Protein sequence: CASSLGRGGAENEQFF.

This clone showed up just once. This chain connects TRBV6-6 to TRBJ1-4; D uncertain. Germline assignment: CDR1 MNHNY and CDR2 SVGAGI (reference sequence). This CDR3 comprises 13 residues. The V end was cut by 2 bases, the J end by 7 bases, with 8 bases between. The CDR3 DNA is TGTGCCAGCAGTTACAGGGATGGTGAAAAACTGTTTTTT. Residues: CASSYRDGEKLFF.

V and J are TRBV6-4 and TRBJ1-1, with a tentative D call TRBD1 (6 bases). The ends were cut back, 11 bases at V and 2 bases at J, with 27 bases in the middle. The CDR3 is made up of 17 amino acids. CDR1 and CDR2 (germline): MRHNA, SNTAGT. CDR3 in amino acids: CAPIRRRGYDFNTEAFF. CDR3 bases: TGTGCCCCCATAAGGCGCAGGGGCTACGATTTTAACACTGAAGCTTTCTTT.

In its sample, this clone was seen once. This chain uses TRBV20-1 with TRBJ2-1, with TRBD2 identical over 8 bases. The CDR3 contains 11 residues. The germline V gene has CDR1 DFQATT and CDR2 SNEGSKA (reference sequence). After removal of 6 bases from V and 6 bases from J, the junction contained 1 base not matched to a gene. The DNA of the CDR3 is TGCAGTGCCCGGGGGGGCAATGAGCAGTTCTTC. Its protein product is CSARGGNEQFF.